The text below deals with one T cell receptor beta chain. Its recognized antigen is unknown. Base qualities are missing; no much larger clone stands one base away. The sample belongs to a study of blood T cell repertoires in COVID-19 (dated by TCRdb to 2020 to 2022). Broadly, across the study: The collaborator samples originated in the United States, Italy and Spain and spanned the acute and convalescent phases of COVID-19. The prospective study material was composed of cDNA or gDNA derived from T cells, B-cell-depleted T cells, or PBMCs. HLA class I and class II types, where available, came from metadata supplied by the sample provider rather than from assay-based typing. The samples were drawn from two sources: the first 160 participants of the ongoing ImmuneRACE study, and 950 to 1,500 subjects contributed by 6 global collaborators. Nearly every sample came with metadata listing a de-identified subject ID, COVID-19 status, age in years and sex. The repertoires were released in a freely available public database meant as a resource for research on the immune response to SARS-CoV-2. Subjects who had been exposed to COVID-19, were actively infected with it, or had recovered from it provided the deeply sampled blood TCRbeta repertoires that made up the dataset. What the research found in general, with its limitations: The quantity of clinical and demographic metadata differed by source and by participant and was supplied without curation.

Each collaborating institution followed its own protocols to collect whole blood in K2EDTA tubes. For TCRbeta analysis, collaborators shipped samples in one of three forms: frozen whole blood, isolated PBMCs, or DNA extracted from either of those sample types. TCRbeta CDR3 regions were amplified from genomic DNA using the immunoSEQ Assay, a bias-controlled multiplex PCR. Processing in the source paper ran as follows. Nucleated cell counts per sample were estimated from amplification of reference gene primers within the assay. Sequence reads were collapsed and filtered to measure the absolute abundance of every unique TCRbeta CDR3 rearrangement. For each sample, productive Simpson clonality was calculated by taking the square root of Simpson's diversity index across productive rearrangements. What TCRdb holds here is the immuneACCESS table cut down to in-frame rearrangements. Part of the clones is not present; checked against another copy, under half of the missing clones reflect an unresolved V gene, and the others are unexplained. V and J calls and clone size follow that table, whereas D and trimming were derived from the DNA. The sample profile shows approximately 110,000 clones; about 90% of them were found once. The top ten constitute approximately 0.81% of the sample.

The CDR1 and CDR2 encoded by the germline V gene (reference sequence) are MNHEY and SMNVEV. V trim: 1 base; J trim: 6 bases; unmatched bases: 6. The CDR3 starts with the cysteine, ends with the phenylalanine, and has 15 residues. This entry keeps only the CDR3 DNA: 45 bases, framed from base 1. The clonotype comes from a woman aged 45-59 years with active or convalescent COVID-19. Sequenced input: peripheral blood. The receptor chain draws on TRBV27 and TRBJ1-5, and TRBD1 matches 7 of the central bases. The sequence in DNA is TGTGCCAGCAGTTTATTTTACAGGGGTGTTCAGCCCCAGCATTTT. Translated, this is CASSLFYRGVQPQHF.